This T cell receptor (beta chain) emerged from a study of cytomegalovirus exposure and HLA in healthy donors. Study-wide results and caveats: A few chains tied to CMV proved CMV antigen-specific in vitro. It was 150 to 200 TCR beta chains that were listed as cytomegalovirus-associated.

A word on this clone: The antigen remains undetermined.

Both 60 Vbeta primers and 13 Jbeta primers went into the PCR. Per the authors' pipeline: As a later analysis found, there were tens of millions of unique TCR beta chains, of which roughly 11 million were shared. Sequencing was performed with immunoSEQ multiplex PCR; in TCRdb, only in-frame clones are kept and a portion is missing. V and J calls and clone size are given by that table; D and trimming were obtained from the DNA. In the table there are around 210,000 clones, approximately 80% of which are singletons. The CDR3 sequence is 15 residues long. CDR1 is MNHEY and CDR2 is SVGAGI in the germline V gene. V shed 6 bases, J shed 0 bases, and the junction held 4 bases outside the gene matches.

The chain couples TRBV6-5 to TRBJ1-5; 8 bases align to TRBD1. Sequencing was carried out using PBMCs. This receptor was identified in a man aged 50 or older in good health and CMV-seronegative. CDR3 nucleotide sequence: TGTGCCAGCAGGGGACAGGCCTATAGCAATCAGCCCCAGCATTTT. Translating it yields CASRGQAYSNQPQHF.